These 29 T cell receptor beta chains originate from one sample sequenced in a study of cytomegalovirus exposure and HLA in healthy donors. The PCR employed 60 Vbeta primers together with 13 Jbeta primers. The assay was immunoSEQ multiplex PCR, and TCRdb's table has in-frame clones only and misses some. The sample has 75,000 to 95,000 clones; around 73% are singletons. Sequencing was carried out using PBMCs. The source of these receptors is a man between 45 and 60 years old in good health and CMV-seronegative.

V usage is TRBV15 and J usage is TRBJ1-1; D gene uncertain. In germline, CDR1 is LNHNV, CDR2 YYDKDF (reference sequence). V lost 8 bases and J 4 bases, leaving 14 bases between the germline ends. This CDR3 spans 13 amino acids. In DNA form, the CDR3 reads TGTGCCACCCGCCGCGGGGTAGGCACTGAAGCTTTCTTT. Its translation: CATRRGVGTEAFF.

The CDR3 DNA reads TGTGCTAGTGATAACTCAGGGGGCTGGACTAACTATGGCTACACCTTC. Encoded protein: CASDNSGGWTNYGYTF. V and J are TRBV12-5 and TRBJ1-2; 8 nucleotides match TRBD1. Trimming removed 7 bases from V and 0 bases from J; junction bases left unmatched: 10. Germline CDR1 and CDR2: LGHNT and FRNRAP. The CDR3 is 16 residues long.

The CDR3: CASKLIGQNTEAFF. The CDR3 nucleotides are TGTGCCAGCAAGCTGATCGGTCAGAACACTGAAGCTTTCTTT. The chain is built from TRBV2 and TRBJ1-1; no firm D call. There are 14 residues in the CDR3. Germline V gives CDR1 SNHLY, CDR2 FYNNEI. V lost 7 bases and J lost 1, with 13 bases in between.

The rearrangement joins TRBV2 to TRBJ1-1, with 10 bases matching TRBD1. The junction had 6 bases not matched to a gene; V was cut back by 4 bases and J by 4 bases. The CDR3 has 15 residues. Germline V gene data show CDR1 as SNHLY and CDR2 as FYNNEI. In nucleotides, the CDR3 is TGTGCCAGCAGTGGACAGGGGGCCCGAGGCACTGAAGCTTTCTTT. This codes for CASSGQGARGTEAFF.

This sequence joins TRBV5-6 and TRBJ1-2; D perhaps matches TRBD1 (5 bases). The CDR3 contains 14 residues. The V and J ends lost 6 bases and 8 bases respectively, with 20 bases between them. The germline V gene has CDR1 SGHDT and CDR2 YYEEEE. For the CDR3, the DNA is TGTGCCAGCATCCCGGACACCCCATTAGGGGGCTACACCTTC. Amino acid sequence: CASIPDTPLGGYTF.

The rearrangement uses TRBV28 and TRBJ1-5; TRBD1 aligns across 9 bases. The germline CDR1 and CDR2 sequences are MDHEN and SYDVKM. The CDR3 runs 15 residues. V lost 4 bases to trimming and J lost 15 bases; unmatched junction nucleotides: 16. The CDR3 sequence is CASSSGDRAVSRGHF. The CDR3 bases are TGTGCCAGCAGTTCCGGGGACAGGGCGGTATCCAGAGGGCATTTT.

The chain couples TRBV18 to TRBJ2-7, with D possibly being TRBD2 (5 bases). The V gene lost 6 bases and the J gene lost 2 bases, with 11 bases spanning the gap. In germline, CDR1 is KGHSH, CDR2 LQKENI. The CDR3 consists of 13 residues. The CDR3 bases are TGTGCCAGCTCCGGGAATTGGACCTACGAGCAGTACTTC. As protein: CASSGNWTYEQYF.

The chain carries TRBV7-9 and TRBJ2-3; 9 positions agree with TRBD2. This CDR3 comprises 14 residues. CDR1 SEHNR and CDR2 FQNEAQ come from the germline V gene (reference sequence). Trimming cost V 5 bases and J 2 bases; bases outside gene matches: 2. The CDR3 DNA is TGTGCCAGCAGCGCTAGCGGGAACACAGATACGCAGTATTTT. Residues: CASSASGNTDTQYF.

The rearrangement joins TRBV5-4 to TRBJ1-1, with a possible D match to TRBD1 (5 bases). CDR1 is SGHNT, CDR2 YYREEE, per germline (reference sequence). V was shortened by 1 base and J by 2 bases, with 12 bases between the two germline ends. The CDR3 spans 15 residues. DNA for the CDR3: TGTGCCAGCAGCTTGAGGTTACAGGATAACACTGAAGCTTTCTTT. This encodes CASSLRLQDNTEAFF.

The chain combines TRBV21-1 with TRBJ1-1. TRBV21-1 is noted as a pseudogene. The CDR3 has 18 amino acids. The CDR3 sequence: CASSRFRGHGGIRTEAFF. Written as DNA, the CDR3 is TGTGCCAGCAGCAGATTCCGGGGCCACGGGGGGATTCGCACTGAAGCTTTCTTT.

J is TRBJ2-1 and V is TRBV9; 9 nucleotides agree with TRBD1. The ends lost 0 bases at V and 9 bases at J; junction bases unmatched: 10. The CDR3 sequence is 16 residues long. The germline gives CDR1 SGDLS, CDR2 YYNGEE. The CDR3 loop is CASSVDAWGQGGEQFF. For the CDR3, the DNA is TGTGCCAGCAGCGTAGATGCGTGGGGACAGGGTGGTGAGCAGTTCTTC.

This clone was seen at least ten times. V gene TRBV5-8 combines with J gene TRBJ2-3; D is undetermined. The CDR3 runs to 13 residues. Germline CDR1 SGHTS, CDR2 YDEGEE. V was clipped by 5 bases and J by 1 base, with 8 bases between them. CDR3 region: CASRLSGTDTQYF. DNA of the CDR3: TGTGCCAGCAGACTGAGCGGCACAGATACGCAGTATTTT.

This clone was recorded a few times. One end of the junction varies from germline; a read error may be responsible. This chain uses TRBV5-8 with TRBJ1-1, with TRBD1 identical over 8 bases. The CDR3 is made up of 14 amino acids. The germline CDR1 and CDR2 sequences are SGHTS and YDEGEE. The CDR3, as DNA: TGCGCCAGCAGCCCGGGACAGGAAAAAGCTGAAGCTTTCTTT. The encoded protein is CASSPGQEKAEAFF.

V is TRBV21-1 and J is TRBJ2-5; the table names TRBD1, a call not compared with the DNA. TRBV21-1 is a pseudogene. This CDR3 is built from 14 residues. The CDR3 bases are TGTGCCAGCCTCGACAGGGGCTCAAGAGAGACCCAGTACTTC. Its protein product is CASLDRGSRETQYF.

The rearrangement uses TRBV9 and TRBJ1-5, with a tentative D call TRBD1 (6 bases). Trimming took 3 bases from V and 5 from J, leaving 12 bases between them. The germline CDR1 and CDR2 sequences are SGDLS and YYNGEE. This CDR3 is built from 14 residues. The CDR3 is CASSAHRADQPQHF. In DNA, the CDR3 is TGTGCCAGCAGCGCGCACAGGGCAGATCAGCCCCAGCATTTT.

In DNA form, the CDR3 reads TGTGCCAGTAGCGAGCCAGGGATCGCCAAAAACATTCAGTACTTC. Amino acid sequence: CASSEPGIAKNIQYF. This rearrangement joins TRBV19 to TRBJ2-4; tentative D call: TRBD1 (5 bases). Germline values: CDR1 LNHDA, CDR2 SQIVND (reference sequence). The CDR3 consists of 15 residues. V lost 6 bases and J lost 1, with 13 bases in between.

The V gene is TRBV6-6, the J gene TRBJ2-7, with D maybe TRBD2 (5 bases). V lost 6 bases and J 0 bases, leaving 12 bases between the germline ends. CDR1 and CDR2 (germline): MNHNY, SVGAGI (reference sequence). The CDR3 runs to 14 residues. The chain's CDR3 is CASRPDWSSYEQYF. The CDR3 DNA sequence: TGTGCCAGCAGACCGGACTGGAGCTCCTACGAGCAGTACTTC.

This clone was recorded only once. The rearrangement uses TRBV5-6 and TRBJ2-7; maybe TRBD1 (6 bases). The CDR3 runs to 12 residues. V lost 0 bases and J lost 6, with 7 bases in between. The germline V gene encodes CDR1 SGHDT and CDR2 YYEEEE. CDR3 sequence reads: CASSLGQVEQYF. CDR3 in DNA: TGTGCCAGCAGCTTGGGACAGGTCGAGCAGTACTTC. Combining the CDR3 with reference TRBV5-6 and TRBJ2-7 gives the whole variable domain DAGVTQSPTHLIKTRGQQVTLRCSPKSGHDTVSWYQQALGQGPQFIFQYYEEEERQRGNFPDRFSGHQFPNYSSELNVNALLLGDSALYLCASSLGQVEQYFGPGTRLTVT.

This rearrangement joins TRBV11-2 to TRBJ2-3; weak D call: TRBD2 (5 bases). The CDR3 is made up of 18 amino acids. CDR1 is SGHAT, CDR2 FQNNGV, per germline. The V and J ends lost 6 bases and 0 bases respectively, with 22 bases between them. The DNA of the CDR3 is TGTGCCAGCAGGCGGCGAGTCGAAAGTGAGCGGAGCACAGATACGCAGTATTTT. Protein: CASRRRVESERSTDTQYF.

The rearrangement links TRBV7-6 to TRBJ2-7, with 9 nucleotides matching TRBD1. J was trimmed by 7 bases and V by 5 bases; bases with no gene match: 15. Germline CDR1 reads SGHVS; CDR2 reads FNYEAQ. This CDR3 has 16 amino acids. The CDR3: CASSLGQGEAAWEQYF. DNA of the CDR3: TGTGCCAGCAGCCTGGGACAGGGTGAGGCAGCGTGGGAGCAGTACTTC.

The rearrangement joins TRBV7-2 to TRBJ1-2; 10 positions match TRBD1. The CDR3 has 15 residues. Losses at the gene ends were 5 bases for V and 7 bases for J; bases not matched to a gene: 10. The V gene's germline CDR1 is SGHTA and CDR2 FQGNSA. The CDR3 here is CASSRRQGASSGYTF. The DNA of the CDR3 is TGTGCCAGCAGCCGCCGACAGGGGGCGTCATCTGGCTACACCTTC.

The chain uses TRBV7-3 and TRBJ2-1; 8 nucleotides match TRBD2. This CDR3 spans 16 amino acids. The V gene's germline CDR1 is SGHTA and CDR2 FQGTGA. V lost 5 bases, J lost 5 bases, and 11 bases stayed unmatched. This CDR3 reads CASSPMGAGGDNEQFF. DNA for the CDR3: TGTGCCAGCAGCCCGATGGGGGCGGGGGGAGACAATGAGCAGTTCTTC.

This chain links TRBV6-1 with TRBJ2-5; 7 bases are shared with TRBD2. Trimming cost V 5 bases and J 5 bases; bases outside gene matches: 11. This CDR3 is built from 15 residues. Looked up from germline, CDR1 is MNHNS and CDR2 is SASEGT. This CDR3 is CASSSGRDGRETQYF. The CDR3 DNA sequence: TGTGCCAGCAGTTCGGGCCGCGACGGGAGGGAGACCCAGTACTTC.

In nucleotides, the CDR3 is TGTGCCAGCAGCCCTGGGCCGGGGGACTACGAGCAGTACTTC. The encoded protein is CASSPGPGDYEQYF. This chain uses TRBV6-5 with TRBJ2-7, with a weak D call TRBD2 (6 bases). This CDR3 comprises 14 residues. Trimming left V 6 bases short and J 3 bases short, with 15 bases between. The V gene's germline CDR1 is MNHEY and CDR2 SVGAGI.

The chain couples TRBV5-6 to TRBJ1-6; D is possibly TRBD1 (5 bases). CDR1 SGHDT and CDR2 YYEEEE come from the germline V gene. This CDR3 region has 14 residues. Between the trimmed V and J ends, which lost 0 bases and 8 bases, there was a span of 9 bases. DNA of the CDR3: TGTGCCAGCAGCTTGGCAGGGAGGGATTCACCCCTCCACTTT. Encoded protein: CASSLAGRDSPLHF.

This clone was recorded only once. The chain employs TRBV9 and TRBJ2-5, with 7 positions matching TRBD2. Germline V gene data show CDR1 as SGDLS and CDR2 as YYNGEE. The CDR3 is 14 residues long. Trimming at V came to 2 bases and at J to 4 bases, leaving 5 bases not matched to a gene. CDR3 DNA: TGTGCCAGCAGCGTGGGACTATCGGGAGAGACCCAGTACTTC. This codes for CASSVGLSGETQYF.

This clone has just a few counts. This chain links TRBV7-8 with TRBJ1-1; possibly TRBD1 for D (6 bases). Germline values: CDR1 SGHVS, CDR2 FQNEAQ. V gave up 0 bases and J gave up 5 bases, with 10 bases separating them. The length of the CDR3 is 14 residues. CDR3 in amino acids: CASSLAGGRTEAFF. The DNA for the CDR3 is TGTGCCAGCAGCTTAGCGGGGGGGCGGACTGAAGCTTTCTTT.

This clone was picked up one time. DNA of the CDR3: TGTGCCAGCAGTATGGGACTGCAGAACACTGAAGCTTTCTTT. Its translation is CASSMGLQNTEAFF. The rearrangement joins TRBV2 to TRBJ1-1, with a possible D match to TRBD1 (5 bases). Trimming took 5 bases from V and 1 from J, leaving 11 bases between them. The CDR3 contains 14 residues. The germline V gene has CDR1 SNHLY and CDR2 FYNNEI.

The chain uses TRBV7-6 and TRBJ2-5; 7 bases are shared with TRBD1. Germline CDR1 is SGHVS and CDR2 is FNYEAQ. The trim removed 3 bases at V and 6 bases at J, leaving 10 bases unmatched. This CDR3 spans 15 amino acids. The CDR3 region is CASSLAGTDSQTQYF. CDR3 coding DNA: TGTGCCAGCAGCTTGGCCGGGACAGATAGCCAGACCCAGTACTTC.